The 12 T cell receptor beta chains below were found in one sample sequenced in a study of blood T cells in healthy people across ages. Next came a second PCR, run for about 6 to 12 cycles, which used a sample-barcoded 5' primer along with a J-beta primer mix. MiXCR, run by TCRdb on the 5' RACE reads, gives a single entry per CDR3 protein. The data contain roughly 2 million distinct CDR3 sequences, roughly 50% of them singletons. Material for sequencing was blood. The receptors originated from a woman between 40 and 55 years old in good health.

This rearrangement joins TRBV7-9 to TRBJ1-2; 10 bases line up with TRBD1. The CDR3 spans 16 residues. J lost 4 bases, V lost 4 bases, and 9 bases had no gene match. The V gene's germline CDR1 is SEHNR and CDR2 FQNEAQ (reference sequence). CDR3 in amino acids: CASSSSRDRGSYGYTF. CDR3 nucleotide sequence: TGTGCCAGCAGCTCCAGTCGGGACAGGGGTTCCTATGGCTACACCTTC.

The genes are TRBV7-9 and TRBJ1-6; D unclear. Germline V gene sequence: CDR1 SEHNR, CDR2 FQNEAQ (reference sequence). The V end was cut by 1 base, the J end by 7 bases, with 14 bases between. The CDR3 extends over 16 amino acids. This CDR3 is CASSLGAGVRNSPLHF. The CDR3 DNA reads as TGTGCCAGCAGCTTAGGGGCGGGAGTAAGGAATTCACCCCTCCACTTT.

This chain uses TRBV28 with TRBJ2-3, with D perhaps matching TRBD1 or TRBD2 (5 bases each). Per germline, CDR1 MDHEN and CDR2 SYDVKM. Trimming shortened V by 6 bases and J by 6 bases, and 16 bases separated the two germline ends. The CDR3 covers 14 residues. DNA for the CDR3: TGTGCCAGCAGCCGCTCAACGGGGCCGGATACGCAGTATTTT. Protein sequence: CASSRSTGPDTQYF.

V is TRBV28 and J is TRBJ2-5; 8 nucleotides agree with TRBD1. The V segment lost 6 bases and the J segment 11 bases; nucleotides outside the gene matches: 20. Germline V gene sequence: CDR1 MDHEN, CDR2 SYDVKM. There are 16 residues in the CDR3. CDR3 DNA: TGTGCCAGCAGGATAACTGGGACAGGTCGTTACAATGAGCAGTACTTC. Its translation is CASRITGTGRYNEQYF.

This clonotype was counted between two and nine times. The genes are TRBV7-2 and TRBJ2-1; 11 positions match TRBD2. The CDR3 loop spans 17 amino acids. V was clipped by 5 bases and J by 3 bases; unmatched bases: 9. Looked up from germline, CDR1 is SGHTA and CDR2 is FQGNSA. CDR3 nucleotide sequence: TGTGCCAGCAGCCCCCGGGCTAGCGGGGGGCACTACAATGAGCAGTTCTTC. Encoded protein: CASSPRASGGHYNEQFF. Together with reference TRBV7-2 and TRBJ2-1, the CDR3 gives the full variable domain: GAGVSQSPSNKVTEKGKDVELRCDPISGHTALYWYRQSLGQGLEFLIYFQGNSAPDKSGLPSDRFSAERTGGSVSTLTIQRTQQEDSAVYLCASSPRASGGHYNEQFFGPGTRLTVL.

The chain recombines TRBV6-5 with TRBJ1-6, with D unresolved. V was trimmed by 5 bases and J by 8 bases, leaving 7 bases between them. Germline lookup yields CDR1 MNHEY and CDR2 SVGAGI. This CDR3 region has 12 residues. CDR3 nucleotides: TGTGCCAGCAGTCCCATTGATTCACCCCTCCACTTT. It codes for CASSPIDSPLHF.

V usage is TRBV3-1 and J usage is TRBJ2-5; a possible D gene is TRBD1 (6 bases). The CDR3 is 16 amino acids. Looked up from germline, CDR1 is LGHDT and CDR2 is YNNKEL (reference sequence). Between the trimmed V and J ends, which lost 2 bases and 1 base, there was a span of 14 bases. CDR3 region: CASSQSDRFLQETQYF. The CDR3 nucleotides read TGTGCCAGCAGCCAATCCGACAGGTTCCTCCAAGAGACCCAGTACTTC.

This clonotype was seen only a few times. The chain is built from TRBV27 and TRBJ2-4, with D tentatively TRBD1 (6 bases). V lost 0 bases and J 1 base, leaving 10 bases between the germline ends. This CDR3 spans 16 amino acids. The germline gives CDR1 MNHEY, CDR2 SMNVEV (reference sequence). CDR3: CASSLSRGRAKNIQYF. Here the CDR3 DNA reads TGTGCCAGCAGTTTATCCAGGGGAAGGGCCAAAAACATTCAGTACTTC.

The CDR3 nucleotides read TGCAGTGCTAGTGAGATAGCGGGGTCGGGGGAGACCCAGTACTTC. The encoded protein is CSASEIAGSGETQYF. This chain links TRBV20-1 with TRBJ2-7, with 8 bases aligning to TRBD2. Gene TRBJ2-5 matches the end of the DNA better, so the J call may be wrong. Germline CDR1 reads DFQATT; CDR2 reads SNEGSKA (reference sequence). CDR3 length: 15 amino acids.

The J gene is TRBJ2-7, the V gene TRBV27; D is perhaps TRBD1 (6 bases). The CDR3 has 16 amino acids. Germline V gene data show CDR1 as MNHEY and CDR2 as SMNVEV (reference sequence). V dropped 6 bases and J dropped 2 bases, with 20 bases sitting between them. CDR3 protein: CASRPEGVTFPYEQYF. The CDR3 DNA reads TGTGCCAGCAGACCTGAGGGGGTTACCTTCCCCTACGAGCAGTACTTC.

The CDR3 region is CASRLRTSPWGSDTQYF. The CDR3, as DNA: TGTGCCAGCCGTCTACGGACTAGCCCCTGGGGGAGCGATACGCAGTATTTT. V usage is TRBV27 and J usage is TRBJ2-3; 8 nucleotides match TRBD2. V lost 8 bases and J lost 6; bases outside the gene matches: 19. CDR1 is MNHEY and CDR2 is SMNVEV in the germline V gene (reference sequence). This CDR3 has 17 residues.

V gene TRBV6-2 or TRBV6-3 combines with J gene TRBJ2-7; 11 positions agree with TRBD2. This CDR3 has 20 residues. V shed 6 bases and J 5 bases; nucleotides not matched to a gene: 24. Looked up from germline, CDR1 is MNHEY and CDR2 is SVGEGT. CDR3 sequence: CASRTPASGGPFARMHEQYF. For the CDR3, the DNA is TGTGCCAGCAGAACTCCGGCTAGCGGGGGGCCGTTCGCCCGGATGCACGAGCAGTACTTC.